Below are 20 T cell receptor beta chains sequenced from a single sample in a study of T cell repertoires in ileal Crohn's disease. As to time point: proximal margin of the surgical specimen (macroscopically non-inflamed). Assay used: immunoSEQ multiplex PCR; TCRdb lists only in-frame clones, some missing. The repertoire holds thousands of clones, with about 73% as singletons. Sequencing was done on a sample of ileal tissue. Receptors were obtained from an adult with Crohn's disease.

The CDR3 protein is CASSHDQNTEAFF. Written as DNA, the CDR3 is TGCGCCAGCAGTCATGACCAGAACACTGAAGCTTTCTTT. The chain has TRBV5-1 and TRBJ1-1; D is undetermined. The CDR3 runs to 13 residues. V gave up 5 bases and J gave up 1 base, with 9 bases separating them. Germline CDR1 reads SGHRS; CDR2 reads YFSETQ.

The chain employs TRBV7-8 and TRBJ1-3; D remains ambiguous. Germline CDR1 is SGHVS and CDR2 is FQNEAQ. The V gene lost 2 bases and the J gene lost 0 bases, with 11 bases spanning the gap. The CDR3 is 16 amino acids. The CDR3 DNA follows: TGTGCCAGCAGCTTAACCACGGAGAGCTCTGGAAACACCATATATTTT. Protein: CASSLTTESSGNTIYF.

J is TRBJ1-6 and V is TRBV6-6, with D possibly TRBD1 on 5 matching bases. Looked up from germline, CDR1 is MNHNY and CDR2 is SVGAGI (reference sequence). V dropped 8 bases and J dropped 2 bases, with 13 bases sitting between them. The CDR3 is made up of 15 amino acids. In DNA form, the CDR3 reads TGTGCCAGCCGCCCATGGGGGGCCTATAATTCACCCCTCCACTTT. It specifies CASRPWGAYNSPLHF.

The chain has TRBV10-3 and TRBJ2-7, with 10 nucleotides matching TRBD1. The V gene end was trimmed by 6 bases and the J gene end by 5 bases; junction bases not matched to a gene: 7. The germline CDR1 and CDR2 sequences are ENHRY and SYGVKD. CDR3 length equals 14 residues. In DNA, the CDR3 is TGTGCCATCAGCGCCGGGACAGGGGCCGACGAGCAGTACTTC. Residues: CAISAGTGADEQYF.

The V call is TRBV4-2, the J call TRBJ2-3; 9 bases align to TRBD2. The V gene's germline CDR1 is LGHNA and CDR2 YNFKEQ. The length of the CDR3 is 15 residues. J lost 2 bases, V lost 4 bases, and 4 bases had no gene match. CDR3 in DNA: TGTGCCAGCAGCCGTGGCGGGGGGGACACAGATACGCAGTATTTT. It specifies CASSRGGGDTDTQYF.

The V and J genes are TRBV25-1 and TRBJ2-7; 8 bases map to TRBD1. V dropped 4 bases and J dropped 2; count of bases not matched to a gene: 4. This CDR3 has 14 residues. Germline CDR1 MGHDK, CDR2 SYGVNS. CDR3 nucleotide sequence: TGTGCCAGCAGTGTAACAGGGGGAACCTACGAGCAGTACTTC. It yields the protein CASSVTGGTYEQYF.

V and J are TRBV2 and TRBJ2-1, with a possible D match to TRBD2 (6 bases). This CDR3 region has 16 residues. Germline V gene lookup returns CDR1 SNHLY and CDR2 FYNNEI. The ends were cut back, 8 bases at V and 0 bases at J, with 17 bases in the middle. The CDR3 loop reads CASSGERISSYNEQFF. CDR3 coding DNA: TGTGCCAGCTCGGGAGAACGTATTAGCTCCTACAATGAGCAGTTCTTC.

The chain is built from TRBV7-9 and TRBJ2-7; 9 bases are shared with TRBD2. The trim removed 5 bases at V and 2 bases at J, leaving 4 bases unmatched. CDR3 length: 14 amino acids. Per germline, CDR1 SEHNR and CDR2 FQNEAQ (reference sequence). The DNA of the CDR3 is TGTGCCAGCAGCCCGACTAGCGGAGCCTACGAGCAGTACTTC. Translation gives CASSPTSGAYEQYF. Combining the CDR3 with reference TRBV7-9 and TRBJ2-7 gives the whole variable domain DTGVSQNPRHKITKRGQNVTFRCDPISEHNRLYWYRQTLGQGPEFLTYFQNEAQLEKSRLLSDRFSAERPKGSFSTLEIQRTEQGDSAMYLCASSPTSGAYEQYFGPGTRLTVT.

The rearrangement joins TRBV27 to TRBJ2-2, with D possibly being TRBD1 (6 bases). Trimming shortened V by 1 base and J by 0 bases, and 12 bases separated the two germline ends. From germline, CDR1 is MNHEY and CDR2 SMNVEV (reference sequence). This CDR3 has 17 residues. CDR3 sequence: CASSLFLRDTNTGELFF. DNA for the CDR3: TGTGCCAGCAGTTTATTCCTCCGGGACACGAACACCGGGGAGCTGTTTTTT.

The CDR3 DNA reads TGTGCCAGCACCCTGGGGAGGGGCCCCTACAATGAGCAGTTCTTC. This gives the protein CASTLGRGPYNEQFF. The chain combines TRBV9 with TRBJ2-1; 7 nucleotides match TRBD2. The CDR3 loop spans 15 amino acids. V was clipped by 6 bases and J by 2 bases; unmatched bases: 8. CDR1 SGDLS and CDR2 YYNGEE come from the germline V gene.

The chain is built from TRBV7-8 and TRBJ1-5; unclear D gene. There are 16 residues in the CDR3. Germline loops: CDR1 SGHVS, CDR2 FQNEAQ. The V and J ends lost 5 bases and 3 bases respectively, with 17 bases between them. DNA for the CDR3: TGTGCCAGCAGCCCAAACGCAGGCTACTTCAATCAGCCCCAGCATTTT. Protein product: CASSPNAGYFNQPQHF. Full variable domain (remainder filled in from reference TRBV7-8 and TRBJ1-5): GAGVSQSPRYKVAKRGQDVALRCDPISGHVSLFWYQQALGQGPEFLTYFQNEAQLDKSGLPSDRFFAERPEGSVSTLKIQRTQQEDSAVYLCASSPNAGYFNQPQHFGDGTRLSIL.

The chain has TRBV5-1 and TRBJ1-1, with a weak D call TRBD1 (5 bases). Trimming stripped 2 bases from V and 2 bases from J, with 13 bases between. This CDR3 is built from 15 residues. CDR1 is SGHRS and CDR2 is YFSETQ in the germline V gene. DNA for the CDR3: TGCGCCAGCAGCTTTACCGGGACGGCAAACACTGAAGCTTTCTTT. Protein: CASSFTGTANTEAFF.

V and J are TRBV19 and TRBJ2-3; 10 nucleotides agree with TRBD2. The CDR3 is 16 amino acids. Germline V CDR1 and CDR2: LNHDA, SQIVND (reference sequence). Losses at the gene ends were 3 bases for V and 6 bases for J; bases not matched to a gene: 9. The CDR3 here is CASSMASGSSGDTQYF. DNA of the CDR3: TGTGCCAGTAGTATGGCTAGCGGGAGCTCTGGGGATACGCAGTATTTT.

The genes are TRBV10-2 and TRBJ2-5, with 7 bases fitting TRBD2. The CDR3 loop spans 13 amino acids. V lost 7 bases, J lost 1 base, and 3 bases stayed unmatched. The germline V gene encodes CDR1 WSHSY and CDR2 SAAADI. The CDR3 DNA reads TGCGCCAGCACGGGGGGATCCCAAGAGACCCAGTACTTC. It translates to CASTGGSQETQYF.

The rearrangement uses TRBV19 and TRBJ1-1; D is perhaps TRBD1 (5 bases). Trimming removed 5 bases at V and 2 bases at J, with 15 bases between. CDR1 is LNHDA and CDR2 is SQIVND in the germline V gene (reference sequence). There are 15 residues in the CDR3. For the CDR3, the DNA is TGTGCCAGTAGTCTCCGGGACGCGTATAACACTGAAGCTTTCTTT. Translating it yields CASSLRDAYNTEAFF.

The chain uses TRBV29-1 and TRBJ1-3; the D gene is possibly TRBD1 (6 bases). The CDR3 covers 14 residues. CDR1 and CDR2 (germline): SQVTM, ANQGSEA. Trimming took off 5 bases at V and 0 bases at J, with 11 bases between the two ends. CDR3 DNA sequence: TGCAGCGTTCTGGGGGCGAACTCTGGAAACACCATATATTTT. Translating gives CSVLGANSGNTIYF.

The V and J genes are TRBV11-1 and TRBJ2-7, with 12 bases fitting TRBD2. The germline gives CDR1 SGHAT, CDR2 FQDESV (reference sequence). Trimming removed 5 bases from V and 2 bases from J; junction bases left unmatched: 4. The CDR3 totals 15 residues. As DNA, the CDR3 is TGTGCCAGCAGCGCACTAGCGGGGGGCACCTACGAGCAGTACTTC. This codes for CASSALAGGTYEQYF.

The chain links TRBV5-6 to TRBJ2-7; 12 bases agree with TRBD1. The germline gives CDR1 SGHDT, CDR2 YYEEEE. The length of the CDR3 is 15 residues. Trimming at V came to 0 bases and at J to 7 bases, leaving 5 bases not matched to a gene. CDR3 region: CASSLAGTGGFEQYF. The CDR3 region has the DNA TGTGCCAGCAGCTTGGCCGGGACAGGGGGCTTTGAGCAGTACTTC.

The chain uses TRBV7-3 and TRBJ2-1, with 10 bases fitting TRBD2. The germline V gene encodes CDR1 SGHTA and CDR2 FQGTGA. Trimming cost V 5 bases and J 9 bases; bases outside gene matches: 13. The CDR3 loop spans 16 amino acids. DNA of the CDR3: TGTGCCAGCAGCCCAGTCGGGAAAGCGGGGGGGCTTGAGCAGTTCTTC. Translation gives CASSPVGKAGGLEQFF. Full variable domain (remainder filled in from reference TRBV7-3 and TRBJ2-1): GAGVSQTPSNKVTEKGKYVELRCDPISGHTALYWYRQSLGQGPEFLIYFQGTGAADDSGLPNDRFFAVRPEGSVSTLKIQRTERGDSAVYLCASSPVGKAGGLEQFFGPGTRLTVL.

The chain links TRBV4-2 to TRBJ2-7; D call uncertain. With 1 base removed from V and 2 bases from J, the gap between germline ends came to 6 bases. This CDR3 region has 13 residues. Looked up from germline, CDR1 is LGHNA and CDR2 is YNFKEQ. The CDR3 nucleotides are TGTGCCAGCAGCCAAGGGGAAGCCTACGAGCAGTACTTC. Amino acids: CASSQGEAYEQYF.